This passage covers 30 T cell receptor beta chains from one sample sequenced in a study of blood T cell repertoires in COVID-19. Produced via immunoSEQ multiplex PCR; TCRdb's table is partial and in-frame only. The data contain approximately 270,000 clones, 70% to 90% of them singletons. The sequenced sample was peripheral blood. Source of these receptors: a woman aged 65 to 85 with acute or convalescent COVID-19.

The chain has TRBV6-5 and TRBJ2-1, with D possibly matching TRBD2 (6 bases). V was pared by 6 bases and J by 7 bases, with 19 bases between. Per germline, CDR1 MNHEY and CDR2 SVGAGI. The CDR3 spans 15 residues. In DNA form, the CDR3 reads TGTGCCAGCAGATACGAACCGGGACTGGCTAATGAGCAGTTCTTC. Translation gives CASRYEPGLANEQFF.

The J gene is TRBJ2-7, the V gene TRBV12-3 or TRBV12-4; D unresolved. The length of the CDR3 is 11 residues. Trimming stripped 4 bases from V and 3 bases from J, with 4 bases between. The CDR3 DNA follows: TGTGCCAGCAGTTCCAGCTACGAGCAGTACTTC. Translating gives CASSSSYEQYF.

This chain uses TRBV6-1 with TRBJ1-1; no clear D gene. Germline lookup yields CDR1 MNHNS and CDR2 SASEGT. The V end was cut by 2 bases, the J end by 4 bases, with 5 bases between. The CDR3 has 12 residues. Here the CDR3 reads CASSETVTEAFF. Written as DNA, the CDR3 is TGTGCCAGCAGTGAAACGGTCACTGAAGCTTTCTTT.

The rearrangement links TRBV5-5 to TRBJ2-7, with 9 bases that match TRBD1. The CDR3 contains 14 residues. V shed 2 bases, J shed 1 base, and the junction held 1 base outside the gene matches. The V gene's germline CDR1 is SGHKS and CDR2 YYEKEE (reference sequence). The CDR3 DNA is TGTGCCAGCAGCTTCGGACAGGGGTCCTACGAGCAGTACTTC. Amino acid sequence: CASSFGQGSYEQYF.

The chain has TRBV3-1 (or the pseudogene TRBV3-2) and TRBJ1-6; perhaps TRBD1 as D (5 bases). The V end lost 5 bases, the J end lost 9 bases, and 14 bases lay between the germline ends. This CDR3 region has 14 residues. Per the germline V gene, CDR1 is LGHDT and CDR2 is YNNKEL (reference sequence). The chain's CDR3 is CASSEIGRGSPLHF. DNA for the CDR3: TGTGCCAGCAGCGAAATAGGGAGGGGTTCACCCCTCCACTTT.

The V call is TRBV6-5, the J call TRBJ1-4; the D is unclear. The V gene's germline CDR1 is MNHEY and CDR2 SVGAGI. The CDR3 has 15 amino acids. V dropped 2 bases and J dropped 4 bases, with 11 bases sitting between them. The CDR3 loop is CASSYEGGGNEKLFF. As DNA, the CDR3 is TGTGCCAGCAGTTACGAGGGAGGAGGTAATGAAAAACTGTTTTTT.

This clone was found a few times. This chain joins TRBV5-1 and TRBJ1-4; 11 bases are shared with TRBD1. The CDR3 has 15 residues. Germline CDR1 SGHRS, CDR2 YFSETQ. After removal of 3 bases from V and 6 bases from J, the junction contained 4 bases not matched to a gene. The CDR3 nucleotides are TGCGCCAGCAGCTCCCCGGGACAGGGGGATGAAAAACTGTTTTTT. As protein: CASSSPGQGDEKLFF.

J is TRBJ1-4 and V is TRBV7-9; TRBD1 matches at 8 bases. Germline CDR1 reads SEHNR; CDR2 reads FQNEAQ (reference sequence). There are 15 residues in the CDR3. The V and J ends lost 5 bases and 6 bases, in that order; junction bases with no gene match: 8. As DNA, the CDR3 is TGTGCCAGCAGCAAGGTCGGACAGGGTTATGAAAAACTGTTTTTT. Translating gives CASSKVGQGYEKLFF.

The chain links TRBV19 to TRBJ1-5; D gene ambiguous. The V and J ends lost 7 bases and 5 bases respectively, with 18 bases between them. Germline values: CDR1 LNHDA, CDR2 SQIVND (reference sequence). The CDR3 consists of 15 residues. The CDR3, as DNA: TGTGCCAGTAAACCCCTAGGAGGAGGCTATCAGCCCCAGCATTTT. Translation gives CASKPLGGGYQPQHF.

This rearrangement joins TRBV5-1 to TRBJ2-2; D is possibly TRBD1 (6 bases). The V end was cut by 5 bases, the J end by 5 bases, with 13 bases between. Per germline, CDR1 SGHRS and CDR2 YFSETQ. The CDR3 totals 14 residues. The CDR3 sequence: CASSFHRETGELFF. The DNA for the CDR3 is TGCGCCAGCAGTTTCCACAGGGAAACCGGGGAGCTGTTTTTT.

The chain couples TRBV27 to TRBJ2-1; the match to TRBD2 covers 11 bases. Germline V lookup: CDR1 MNHEY, CDR2 SMNVEV (reference sequence). This CDR3 spans 17 amino acids. The ends lost 2 bases at V and 5 bases at J; junction bases unmatched: 8. Here the CDR3 reads CASSLVPHSGGDNEQFF. For the CDR3, the DNA is TGTGCCAGCAGTTTAGTTCCCCATAGCGGGGGGGACAATGAGCAGTTCTTC.

J is TRBJ2-5 and V is TRBV5-1, with 7 bases identical to TRBD2. Trimming at V came to 4 bases and at J to 2 bases, leaving 8 bases not matched to a gene. The CDR3 extends over 15 amino acids. From germline, CDR1 is SGHRS and CDR2 YFSETQ. DNA for the CDR3: TGCGCCAGCAGCCCCCCCGCCGGGGGGCAAGAGACCCAGTACTTC. Translation: CASSPPAGGQETQYF.

This chain connects TRBV5-4 to TRBJ2-1; 7 bases align to TRBD1. This CDR3 contains 16 residues. CDR1 and CDR2 from the germline V gene are SGHNT and YYREEE (reference sequence). V was clipped by 4 bases and J by 0 bases; unmatched bases: 7. DNA of the CDR3: TGTGCCAGCAGCGAGGGGACAGATCTCTCCTACAATGAGCAGTTCTTC. It is translated as CASSEGTDLSYNEQFF.

This clone was seen once. V usage is TRBV12-3 or TRBV12-4 and J usage is TRBJ2-1; D gene ambiguous. CDR3 length: 11 amino acids. The V end was cut by 3 bases, the J end by 6 bases, with 3 bases between. DNA for the CDR3: TGTGCCAGCAGTTTGAGCAATGAGCAGTTCTTC. This gives the protein CASSLSNEQFF.

This rearrangement joins TRBV3-1 (or the pseudogene TRBV3-2) to TRBJ2-1; 12 bases line up with TRBD2. This CDR3 region has 16 residues. Germline V gene data show CDR1 as LGHDT and CDR2 as YNNKEL (reference sequence). After removal of 3 bases from V and 4 bases from J, the junction contained 4 bases not matched to a gene. The CDR3 sequence is CASSHLAGGRYNEQFF. The CDR3 bases are TGTGCCAGCAGCCATCTAGCGGGGGGGCGGTACAATGAGCAGTTCTTC.

The chain couples TRBV19 to TRBJ2-7; 9 bases match TRBD1. CDR3 length equals 15 residues. The germline V gene encodes CDR1 LNHDA and CDR2 SQIVND (reference sequence). V lost 5 bases to trimming and J lost 4 bases; unmatched junction nucleotides: 9. CDR3 DNA sequence: TGTGCCAGTAGTGGGGGGGACAGGGTCCCTTACGAGCAGTACTTC. Translation: CASSGGDRVPYEQYF.

This clone showed up just once. The DNA for the CDR3 is TGTGCCAGCAGCAGGGGGAGCTCCTACGAGCAGTACTTC. Its translation: CASSRGSSYEQYF. The chain links TRBV27 to TRBJ2-7; 7 bases agree with TRBD1. This CDR3 is built from 13 residues. V shed 6 bases, J shed 0 bases, and the junction held 2 bases outside the gene matches. CDR1 and CDR2 from the germline V gene are MNHEY and SMNVEV (reference sequence).

This chain joins TRBV2 and TRBJ2-1, with 9 bases aligning to TRBD1. CDR1 is SNHLY and CDR2 is FYNNEI in the germline V gene. The CDR3 extends over 16 amino acids. V trimming: 7 bases; J trimming: 0 bases; junction bases outside the gene matches: 7. The CDR3 region is CASNPRTGASYNEQFF. Written as DNA, the CDR3 is TGTGCCAGCAACCCTAGGACAGGGGCCTCCTACAATGAGCAGTTCTTC.

The chain carries TRBV29-1 and TRBJ1-4; 7 nucleotides match TRBD1. V was pared by 6 bases and J by 2 bases, with 6 bases of the junction left unmatched. In germline, CDR1 is SQVTM, CDR2 ANQGSEA. This CDR3 comprises 14 residues. The CDR3 spells CSVPAQGTNEKLFF. The CDR3 bases are TGCAGCGTCCCAGCACAGGGGACTAATGAAAAACTGTTTTTT.

This chain connects TRBV2 to TRBJ2-2, with D perhaps matching TRBD1 (7 bases). The CDR3 consists of 15 residues. Germline V gene sequence: CDR1 SNHLY, CDR2 FYNNEI. V lost 4 bases to trimming and J lost 6 bases, with 15 bases between them. The CDR3 sequence is CASSVGGGASGELFF. CDR3 DNA: TGTGCCAGCAGTGTAGGAGGGGGCGCTTCCGGGGAGCTGTTTTTT. The complete variable domain, with remaining parts taken from reference TRBV2 and TRBJ2-2, reads EPEVTQTPSHQVTQMGQEVILRCVPISNHLYFYWYRQILGQKVEFLVSFYNNEISEKSEIFDDQFSVERPDGSNFTLKIRSTKLEDSAMYFCASSVGGGASGELFFGEGSRLTVL.

The rearrangement joins TRBV14 to TRBJ2-1; TRBD1 is a possible D gene (5 bases). Germline CDR1 SGHDN, CDR2 FVKESK. Trimming left V 4 bases short and J 7 bases short, with 8 bases between. The CDR3 runs to 12 residues. The CDR3 DNA is TGTGCCAGCAGCCGGACACGAAATGAGCAGTTCTTC. Translating gives CASSRTRNEQFF. Supplemented by reference TRBV14 and TRBJ2-1, the full variable domain reads EAGVTQFPSHSVIEKGQTVTLRCDPISGHDNLYWYRRVMGKEIKFLLHFVKESKQDESGMPNNRFLAERTGGTYSTLKVQPAELEDSGVYFCASSRTRNEQFFGPGTRLTVL.

V gene TRBV6-1 combines with J gene TRBJ1-1, with D maybe TRBD1 (5 bases). CDR1 is MNHNS, CDR2 SASEGT, per germline. Trimming stripped 3 bases from V and 6 bases from J, with 20 bases between. The CDR3 covers 16 residues. The CDR3: CASSEAGEGALAEAFF. CDR3 in DNA: TGTGCCAGCAGTGAGGCGGGGGAAGGGGCGCTCGCTGAAGCTTTCTTT.

V gene TRBV2 combines with J gene TRBJ2-7; the match to TRBD1 covers 8 bases. CDR1 SNHLY and CDR2 FYNNEI come from the germline V gene. With 6 bases clipped from V and 6 bases from J, the junction kept 7 bases outside the gene matches. CDR3 length: 13 amino acids. CDR3 in amino acids: CASRRTGTGEQYF. CDR3 DNA sequence: TGTGCCAGCAGGCGGACCGGGACAGGCGAGCAGTACTTC.

This sequence joins TRBV6-2 or TRBV6-3 and TRBJ1-2, with 10 bases aligning to TRBD1. V shed 6 bases, J shed 2 bases, and the junction held 3 bases outside the gene matches. Germline V CDR1 and CDR2: MNHEY, SVGEGT. The CDR3 sequence is 14 residues long. CDR3 in amino acids: CASSRTGGNYGYTF. CDR3 bases: TGTGCCAGCAGCCGGACAGGGGGAAACTATGGCTACACCTTC.

There are a few counts of this clone. V is TRBV2 and J is TRBJ1-1, with D possibly being TRBD1 (5 bases). V was shortened by 8 bases and J by 0 bases, with 10 bases between the two germline ends. Germline CDR1 and CDR2: SNHLY and FYNNEI. The length of the CDR3 is 13 residues. CDR3 loop: CASADTVNTEAFF. The DNA of the CDR3 is TGTGCCAGCGCGGACACGGTGAACACTGAAGCTTTCTTT.

The table lists this clone with a count of one. The V call is TRBV7-9, the J call TRBJ2-2; 8 bases are a match to TRBD1. The CDR3 loop spans 19 amino acids. The ends lost 1 base at V and 1 base at J; junction bases unmatched: 11. Looked up from germline, CDR1 is SEHNR and CDR2 is FQNEAQ (reference sequence). The CDR3 region has the DNA TGTGCCAGCAGCTTAGACACCGGGACAGGTCGAGGGAACACCGGGGAGCTGTTTTTT. As protein: CASSLDTGTGRGNTGELFF.

The chain uses TRBV19 and TRBJ2-7; the D gene is possibly TRBD1 (6 bases). V was pared by 6 bases and J by 5 bases, with 23 bases between. Germline CDR1 is LNHDA and CDR2 is SQIVND (reference sequence). This CDR3 is 16 amino acids long. CDR3 amino acids: CASRDVMGAGVHEQYF. The CDR3 region has the DNA TGTGCCAGTAGAGATGTTATGGGAGCAGGGGTTCACGAGCAGTACTTC.

The CDR3 spells CASSELGRDNQPQHF. The CDR3 DNA reads TGTGCCAGCAGTGAACTGGGGCGCGACAATCAGCCCCAGCATTTT. The V and J genes are TRBV6-1 and TRBJ1-5, with D maybe TRBD1 (5 bases). Germline CDR1 and CDR2: MNHNS and SASEGT. Between the trimmed V and J ends, which lost 2 bases and 3 bases, there was a span of 11 bases. CDR3 length equals 15 residues.

The chain combines TRBV25-1 with TRBJ2-1; 9 bases map to TRBD1. CDR3 length equals 16 residues. V was clipped by 1 base and J by 7 bases; unmatched bases: 8. From germline, CDR1 is MGHDK and CDR2 SYGVNS. This CDR3 is CASSEFGDRVKNEQFF. CDR3 DNA sequence: TGTGCCAGCAGTGAATTTGGGGACAGGGTAAAAAATGAGCAGTTCTTC.

The J gene is TRBJ1-5, the V gene TRBV15; 7 positions match TRBD1. CDR1 LNHNV and CDR2 YYDKDF come from the germline V gene (reference sequence). The length of the CDR3 is 14 residues. Trimming at V came to 4 bases and at J to 6 bases, leaving 6 bases not matched to a gene. CDR3 in amino acids: CATSNRGGSQPQHF. DNA of the CDR3: TGTGCCACCAGCAACAGGGGTGGGAGTCAGCCCCAGCATTTT.